This TCR beta chain was recorded in a study of T cell responses to AZD1222 COVID-19 vaccine. Regarding the study as a whole: Among AZD1222 vaccinees, only six or seven were seropositive at baseline. Repertoires were sampled only after the peak T cell response. Following two doses of AZD1222, Spike-specific TCR breadth and depth rose. The donors showed a predominance of white British ancestry and of females, with possible underestimation of clonal diversity.

The protocol was immunoSEQ multiplex PCR, while the TCRdb copy is restricted to in-frame clones and leaves out a portion. Here the sample spans approximately 150,000 clones, 85% to 90% being singletons. The V and J ends lost 1 base and 4 bases respectively, with 9 bases between them. The CDR3 runs 14 residues. Germline CDR1 is SGHNT and CDR2 is YYREEE (reference sequence). Worth noting for this clone: Its antigen is not identified.

The sequencing used peripheral blood, collected 28 days after the second AZD1222 dose. The chain uses TRBV5-4 and TRBJ1-3, with D hard to call. The receptor was isolated from an adult who received the AZD1222 COVID-19 vaccine. Written as DNA, the CDR3 is TGTGCCAGCAGCTTGTGGGCAGGCGGAAACACCATATATTTT. This sequence encodes CASSLWAGGNTIYF.